This T cell receptor beta chain was captured by sequencing in a study of blood T cell repertoires in COVID-19. Study details: Acute and convalescent COVID-19 samples came from the United States, Italy and Spain.

Repertoires were generated with immunoSEQ multiplex PCR, while TCRdb's copy carries only in-frame clones and drops some. Among some 340,000 clones listed, around 84% were seen once. The CDR3 contains 15 residues. The chain joins TRBV21-1 to TRBJ2-7; the table assigns TRBD1, which was not confirmed against the DNA. TRBV21-1 has pseudogene status. The clonotype originates from a woman between 18 and 30 years old with acute or convalescent COVID-19. Sequenced material: peripheral blood. The CDR3 sequence is CASSKAHRSTYEQYF. In nucleotides, the CDR3 is TGTGCCAGCAGCAAAGCTCACAGGTCCACCTACGAGCAGTACTTC.